The present T cell receptor (beta chain) was sequenced within a study of cytomegalovirus exposure and HLA in healthy donors. The CDR3 runs 13 residues. V dropped 5 bases and J dropped 3; count of bases not matched to a gene: 3. Germline-derived CDR1 and CDR2 are MDHEN and SYDVKM. With 60 Vbeta and 13 Jbeta primers, the PCR was carried out. Profiled with immunoSEQ multiplex PCR; TCRdb holds only in-frame clones, not every one. The sample has around 150,000 clones, more than 60% seen once. Sequences were obtained from PBMCs. This clonotype was obtained from a man aged 30-40 years in good health and CMV-seropositive. This chain uses TRBV28 with TRBJ2-7; the match to TRBD1 covers 8 bases. CDR3 residues: CASSEGQGYEQYF. In DNA, the CDR3 is TGTGCCAGCAGTGAAGGACAGGGCTACGAGCAGTACTTC.